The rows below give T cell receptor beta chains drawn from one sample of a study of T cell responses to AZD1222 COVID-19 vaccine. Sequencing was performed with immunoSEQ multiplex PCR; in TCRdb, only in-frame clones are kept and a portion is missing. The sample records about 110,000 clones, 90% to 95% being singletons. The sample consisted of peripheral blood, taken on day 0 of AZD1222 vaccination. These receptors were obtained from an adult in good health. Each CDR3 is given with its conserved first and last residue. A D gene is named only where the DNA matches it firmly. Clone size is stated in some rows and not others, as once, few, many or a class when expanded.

CDR3 protein: CASTKGRDNYGYTF
CDR3 DNA: TGTGCCAGTACCAAGGGGCGGGATAACTATGGCTACACCTTC
V gene: TRBV19
CDR3 length: 14
J gene: TRBJ1-2
D gene: -
clone size: -

CDR3 protein: CASSQGVAGIGDTQYF
CDR3 DNA: TGTGCCAGCAGCCAAGGCGTTGCGGGAATCGGGGATACGCAGTATTTT
V gene: TRBV3-1/TRBV3-2
CDR3 length: 16
J gene: TRBJ2-3
D gene: -
clone size: -

CDR3 protein: CASSGGPLNEQYF
CDR3 DNA: TGCGCCAGCAGTGGGGGGCCACTCAACGAGCAGTACTTC
V gene: TRBV10-1
CDR3 length: 13
J gene: TRBJ2-7
D gene: -
clone size: -

CDR3 protein: CASSFPGADTQYF
CDR3 DNA: TGTGCCAGCAGCTTTCCAGGGGCCGATACGCAGTATTTT
V gene: TRBV11-3
CDR3 length: 13
J gene: TRBJ2-3
D gene: -
clone size: -

CDR3 protein: CASSPYQGRGDGYTF
CDR3 DNA: TGTGCCAGCTCACCATACCAGGGGCGAGGGGATGGCTACACCTTC
V gene: TRBV18
CDR3 length: 15
J gene: TRBJ1-2
D gene: -
clone size: -

CDR3 protein: CAWRLVGAAQYF
CDR3 DNA: TGTGCCTGGAGATTAGTGGGAGCGGCCCAGTACTTC
V gene: TRBV30
CDR3 length: 12
J gene: TRBJ2-5
D gene: -
clone size: -

CDR3 protein: CASSLAPMNTEAFF
CDR3 DNA: TGTGCCAGCAGCTTGGCCCCGATGAACACTGAAGCTTTCTTT
V gene: TRBV11-2
CDR3 length: 14
J gene: TRBJ1-1
D gene: -
clone size: -

CDR3 protein: CASSYPSSYEQYF
CDR3 DNA: TGTGCCAGCAGTTACCCCAGCTCCTACGAGCAGTACTTC
V gene: TRBV6-2/TRBV6-3
CDR3 length: 13
J gene: TRBJ2-7
D gene: -
clone size: -

CDR3 protein: CASSVAGAYEQYF
CDR3 DNA: TGTGCCAGCAGCGTAGCTGGGGCCTACGAGCAGTACTTC
V gene: TRBV9
CDR3 length: 13
J gene: TRBJ2-7
D gene: -
clone size: -

CDR3 protein: CASSIEGVPGLEQFF
CDR3 DNA: TGTGCCAGTAGTATAGAGGGGGTCCCGGGGTTAGAGCAGTTCTTC
V gene: TRBV19
CDR3 length: 15
J gene: TRBJ2-1
D gene: -
clone size: -

CDR3 protein: CASSLGLAGVTDTQYF
CDR3 DNA: TGTGCCAGCAGCCTCGGACTAGCGGGGGTCACAGATACGCAGTATTTT
V gene: TRBV7-6
CDR3 length: 16
J gene: TRBJ2-3
D gene: TRBD2
clone size: -

CDR3 protein: CASSLDRDQPQHF
CDR3 DNA: TGTGCCAGCAGTTTGGATAGGGATCAGCCCCAGCATTTT
V gene: TRBV12-3/TRBV12-4
CDR3 length: 13
J gene: TRBJ1-5
D gene: -
clone size: -

CDR3 protein: CASSLQAETQYF
CDR3 DNA: TGTGCCAGCAGCTTACAAGCGGAGACCCAGTACTTC
V gene: TRBV7-9
CDR3 length: 12
J gene: TRBJ2-5
D gene: -
clone size: -

CDR3 protein: CASSLWPGETQYF
CDR3 DNA: TGTGCCAGCAGCTTATGGCCGGGGGAGACCCAGTACTTC
V gene: TRBV13
CDR3 length: 13
J gene: TRBJ2-5
D gene: -
clone size: -

CDR3 protein: CASSWTGQRTEAFF
CDR3 DNA: TGTGCCAGTAGCTGGACAGGGCAGAGGACTGAAGCTTTCTTT
V gene: TRBV19
CDR3 length: 14
J gene: TRBJ1-1
D gene: TRBD1
clone size: -

CDR3 protein: CASGINQPQHF
CDR3 DNA: TGTGCCAGTGGAATTAATCAGCCCCAGCATTTT
V gene: TRBV2
CDR3 length: 11
J gene: TRBJ1-5
D gene: -
clone size: few

CDR3 protein: CASSVVGPSTEAFF
CDR3 DNA: TGTGCCAGCAGCGTAGTTGGTCCGAGCACTGAAGCTTTCTTT
V gene: TRBV9
CDR3 length: 14
J gene: TRBJ1-1
D gene: -
clone size: once

CDR3 protein: CASSPLGQRTGELFF
CDR3 DNA: TGTGCCAGCAGCCCTTTAGGCCAACGGACCGGGGAGCTGTTTTTT
V gene: TRBV3-1/TRBV3-2
CDR3 length: 15
J gene: TRBJ2-2
D gene: -
clone size: -